The rows below give T cell receptor beta chains drawn from one sample of a study of blood T cell repertoires in COVID-19. Generated by immunoSEQ multiplex PCR, the TCRdb table keeps only in-frame clones and is missing some. The table lists hundreds of thousands of clones, approximately 85% of them singletons. Sequenced sample: peripheral blood. Source of these receptors: a man over 45 with active or convalescent COVID-19. The CDR3 runs from the conserved cysteine through the conserved F or W. A D gene is named only where the DNA matches it firmly. A row's size may be missing; if present it is once, few, many or a size class.

size | J | V | D | length | CDR3 | DNA
NA | TRBJ1-1 | TRBV19 | TRBD1 | 11 | CASQGETEAFF | TGTGCCAGTCAGGGGGAAACCGAAGCTTTCTTT
NA | TRBJ1-1 | TRBV5-5 | TRBD1 | 16 | CASTYTGTGGHTEAFF | TGTGCCAGCACCTACACCGGGACAGGGGGCCACACTGAAGCTTTCTTT
NA | TRBJ2-5 | TRBV5-1 | TRBD1 | 16 | CASSSNLRGRAETQYF | TGCGCCAGCAGCTCGAACCTCAGGGGGCGCGCAGAGACCCAGTACTTC
NA | TRBJ2-7 | TRBV19 | NA | 15 | CASSPPGTGAYEQYF | TGTGCCAGTAGTCCGCCCGGGACTGGGGCCTACGAGCAGTACTTC
NA | TRBJ2-5 | TRBV24-1 | NA | 15 | CATSDVDQGKETQYF | TGTGCCACCAGTGACGTGGACCAGGGGAAAGAGACCCAGTACTTC
NA | TRBJ2-2 | TRBV4-1 | NA | 15 | CASSQDRPDTGELFF | TGCGCCAGCAGCCAAGACAGGCCGGACACCGGGGAGCTGTTTTTT
once | TRBJ1-3 | TRBV28 | NA | 12 | CASISGGNTIYF | TGTGCCAGCATCTCGGGGGGAAACACCATATATTTT
NA | TRBJ2-7 | TRBV5-6 | TRBD2 | 15 | CASSVLAGAYYEQYF | TGTGCCAGCAGCGTTCTAGCGGGAGCTTACTACGAGCAGTACTTC
few | TRBJ1-1 | TRBV28 | TRBD1 | 17 | CASSFLPGQGINTEAFF | TGTGCCAGCAGTTTCTTACCGGGACAGGGGATTAACACTGAAGCTTTCTTT
NA | TRBJ2-1 | TRBV25-1 | TRBD2 | 16 | CASSRLTSGSYNEQFF | TGTGCCAGCAGTCGCCTAACTAGCGGGAGCTACAATGAGCAGTTCTTC
NA | TRBJ2-7 | TRBV3-1/TRBV3-2 | NA | 15 | CASSQDQGLSYEQYF | TGTGCCAGCAGCCAAGATCAGGGCCTCTCCTACGAGCAGTACTTC
NA | TRBJ2-7 | TRBV5-4 | NA | 13 | CASSPSEGYEQYF | TGTGCCAGCAGCCCCTCAGAGGGCTACGAGCAGTACTTC
few | TRBJ2-7 | TRBV3-1/TRBV3-2 | TRBD2 | 15 | CASSQAAGVADEQYF | TGTGCCAGCAGCCAAGCGGCGGGAGTTGCGGACGAGCAGTACTTC
NA | TRBJ2-3 | TRBV5-1 | NA | 15 | CASSLGSQSTDTQYF | TGCGCCAGCAGCTTGGGTTCACAGAGCACAGATACGCAGTATTTT
NA | TRBJ2-1 | TRBV11-2 | NA | 17 | CASSSALGGPTYNEQFF | TGTGCCAGCAGCTCTGCCCTGGGGGGGCCAACCTACAATGAGCAGTTCTTC
NA | TRBJ2-1 | TRBV5-1 | NA | 16 | CASSLVFVGAYNEQFF | TGCGCCAGCAGCTTGGTGTTTGTAGGGGCCTACAATGAGCAGTTCTTC
NA | TRBJ2-7 | TRBV18 | TRBD2 | 14 | CASSLYGGRYEQYF | TGTGCCAGCTCACTGTACGGCGGGAGGTACGAGCAGTACTTC
NA | TRBJ1-2 | TRBV4-1 | TRBD1 | 14 | CASSQVGQGSGYTF | TGCGCCAGCAGCCAAGTTGGACAGGGGAGTGGCTACACCTTC
NA | TRBJ1-4 | TRBV18 | TRBD1 | 16 | CASSPTGGRTNEKLFF | TGTGCCAGCTCACCGACAGGGGGGAGAACTAATGAAAAACTGTTTTTT
NA | TRBJ2-3 | TRBV3-1/TRBV3-2 | TRBD1 | 16 | CASSQKTGGVTDTQYF | TGTGCCAGCAGCCAAAAAACAGGGGGCGTCACAGATACGCAGTATTTT
NA | TRBJ2-1 | TRBV4-3 | TRBD2 | 15 | CASSQGLAGYNEQFF | TGCGCCAGCAGCCAGGGGCTAGCGGGGTACAATGAGCAGTTCTTC
NA | TRBJ2-3 | TRBV7-9 | TRBD2 | 15 | CASSPLAGETDTQYF | TGTGCCAGCAGCCCACTAGCGGGAGAGACAGATACGCAGTATTTT
NA | TRBJ2-3 | TRBV3-1/TRBV3-2 | NA | 14 | CASSQNTFPDTQYF | TGTGCCAGCAGCCAAAACACGTTTCCAGATACGCAGTATTTT
NA | TRBJ1-5 | TRBV4-1 | TRBD1 | 15 | CASSLEDRVGQPQHF | TGCGCCAGCAGCCTAGAGGACAGGGTCGGCCAGCCCCAGCATTTT
NA | TRBJ2-1 | TRBV30 | TRBD2 | 19 | CAWSRDRGTSGRTYNEQFF | TGTGCCTGGAGCCGGGACAGGGGGACTAGCGGGAGGACCTACAATGAGCAGTTCTTC
few | TRBJ2-7 | TRBV3-1/TRBV3-2 | TRBD2 | 16 | CASSQDVTSGPYEQYF | TGTGCCAGCAGCCAAGATGTCACTAGCGGACCCTACGAGCAGTACTTC
NA | TRBJ1-2 | TRBV23-1 | TRBD1 | 15 | CASSQSIDRGFGYTF | TGCGCCAGCAGTCAATCTATTGACAGGGGGTTTGGCTACACCTTC
NA | TRBJ2-7 | TRBV4-3 | NA | 15 | CASSLDGSGRDEQYF | TGCGCCAGCAGCCTCGACGGGTCTGGCAGGGACGAGCAGTACTTC
NA | TRBJ1-3 | TRBV6-1 | NA | 12 | CASSEPGSPIYF | TGTGCCAGCAGTGAACCAGGGTCCCCCATATATTTT
NA | TRBJ1-2 | TRBV4-2 | NA | 14 | CASSQEGRNYGYTF | TGTGCCAGCAGCCAAGAAGGGAGGAACTATGGCTACACCTTC